The 4 T cell receptor beta chains in this list originate from one sample, sequenced in a study of blood T cell repertoires in COVID-19. The repertoire was sequenced with immunoSEQ multiplex PCR; TCRdb's copy has only in-frame clones and lacks some. The sample contains about 100,000 clones, about 80% of which appear only once. The sequencing input was peripheral blood. These receptor sequences come from a woman of 80 years or more with active or convalescent COVID-19.

The chain links TRBV19 to TRBJ2-3; 11 bases agree with TRBD1. The CDR3 sequence is 14 residues long. V dropped 6 bases and J dropped 3; count of bases not matched to a gene: 2. Germline V gene sequence: CDR1 LNHDA, CDR2 SQIVND (reference sequence). The CDR3 coding sequence is TGTGCCAGTAGGGACAGGGGGCGTACAGATACGCAGTATTTT. Translating it yields CASRDRGRTDTQYF. The entire variable domain, with the rest obtained from reference TRBV19 and TRBJ2-3, is as follows: DGGITQSPKYLFRKEGQNVTLSCEQNLNHDAMYWYRQDPGQGLRLIYYSQIVNDFQKGDIAEGYSVSREKKESFPLTVTSAQKNPTAFYLCASRDRGRTDTQYFGPGTRLTVL.

This clone was observed a handful of times. The rearrangement links TRBV3-1 (or the pseudogene TRBV3-2) to TRBJ2-1; 7 nucleotides line up with TRBD2. This CDR3 region has 15 residues. Germline assignment: CDR1 LGHDT and CDR2 YNNKEL (reference sequence). With V trimmed by 4 bases and J by 4 bases, 7 bases remained unmatched. The DNA of the CDR3 is TGTGCCAGCAGCCGCGGGACTAACAATTACAATGAGCAGTTCTTC. It specifies CASSRGTNNYNEQFF.

The chain carries TRBV5-5 and TRBJ1-1, with TRBD1 matching over 11 bases. The CDR3 contains 15 residues. The germline V gene encodes CDR1 SGHKS and CDR2 YYEKEE (reference sequence). V shed 7 bases, J shed 2 bases, and the junction held 7 bases outside the gene matches. CDR3 sequence: CASQLDRGHNTEAFF. As DNA, the CDR3 is TGTGCCAGCCAATTGGACAGGGGGCATAACACTGAAGCTTTCTTT.

The chain has TRBV28 and TRBJ2-3; 9 nucleotides match TRBD1. CDR1 and CDR2 (germline): MDHEN, SYDVKM. The CDR3 is 16 amino acids. J gave up 4 bases and V 2 bases, and 7 bases lay outside the gene matches. The CDR3 DNA reads as TGTGCCAGCAGTTTACATGGGACAGGGCGTGCAGATACGCAGTATTTT. This translates into CASSLHGTGRADTQYF.